This T cell receptor beta chain was recovered during a study of T cell changes during pregnancy in multiple sclerosis. V was trimmed by 8 bases and J by 4 bases, leaving 9 bases between them. The germline V gene encodes CDR1 MGHDK and CDR2 SYGVNS. This CDR3 has 13 residues. Sequencing was performed with immunoSEQ multiplex PCR; in TCRdb, only in-frame clones are kept and a portion is missing. The sample carries 60,000 to 75,000 clones, approximately 90% recorded once. The sequence came from a female donor with multiple sclerosis, enrolled in a pregnancy study. The sequencing here drew on peripheral blood, taken after pregnancy. This rearrangement joins TRBV25-1 to TRBJ2-6; D gene unclear. The CDR3: CASCQAGANVLTF. The CDR3 coding sequence is TGTGCCAGCTGTCAAGCCGGGGCCAACGTCCTGACTTTC.